In this sample, the clone carrying this T cell receptor (beta chain) turned up many times. Its target is unknown. This CDR3 region has 20 residues. Trimming removed 3 bases from V and 0 bases from J, with 22 bases in between. Germline lookup yields CDR1 SGHKS and CDR2 YYEKEE (reference sequence). These data are taken from a study of human T cells and chemical hapten exposure. Overall study context: Patients, chiefly female, had alopecia areata, totalis or universalis.

Study-level results: Once DPC sensitization occurred, TCRs above 1 in 1000 frequency showed no change.

The time point denotes: patch test 2, 6 weeks after DPC sensitization. Treatment described: therapeutic diphenylcyclopropenone sensitization with weekly scalp DPC. Library preparation tagged each individual cDNA molecule with a unique molecular identifier. Each CDR3 protein gets one entry after TCRdb re-called the RACE reads with MiXCR. The sample contains fewer than 85,000 distinct CDR3 sequences, about 9.9% of which appear only once. This TCR derives from a man aged 18 to 35 with alopecia areata. Some clones in this sample may be carry-over from other donors' samples. Specimen: whole blood, collected in connection with sensitization to the hapten diphenylcyclopropenone (DPC). The chain combines TRBV5-5 with TRBJ2-6; D may match TRBD1 or TRBD2 (5 bases each). CDR3 nucleotide sequence: TGTGCCAGCAGCTCCCATATAATACGGGGACCTTCCTCTGGGGCCAACGTCCTGACTTTC. Translated, it gives CASSSHIIRGPSSGANVLTF.